These 9 T cell receptor beta chains were all obtained from the same sample, sequenced in a study of cytomegalovirus exposure and HLA in healthy donors. This PCR relied on a set of 60 Vbeta primers and 13 Jbeta primers. TCRdb's copy holds only in-frame clones and misses some; the assay was immunoSEQ multiplex PCR. This table has 150,000 or so clones, roughly four fifths appearing once. The specimen was PBMCs. The receptors derive from a female donor in good health and CMV-seronegative.

The gene calls are TRBV4-1 and TRBJ2-5; 9 bases match TRBD1. The germline V gene encodes CDR1 MGHRA and CDR2 YSYEKL. The CDR3 is 17 amino acids. V gave up 3 bases and J gave up 5 bases; unmatched junction bases: 13. DNA for the CDR3: TGCGCCAGCAGCCATAGAATGTGGCGGGACAGGGACGAGACCCAGTACTTC. Its protein is CASSHRMWRDRDETQYF.

This clone has only a few counts. Other DNA variants within this sample encode the same CDR3. The rearrangement joins TRBV2 to TRBJ2-7, with D possibly TRBD1 on 5 matching bases. Germline V gene lookup returns CDR1 SNHLY and CDR2 FYNNEI. The CDR3 length is 12 residues. V was shortened by 2 bases and J by 3 bases, with 5 bases between the two germline ends. CDR3 DNA: TGTGCCAGCAGTGAAAGGGGCTACGAGCAGTACTTC. Translated: CASSERGYEQYF.

This clone occurred a few times. The V call is TRBV11-2, the J call TRBJ2-4; possible D gene TRBD1, 5 bases. The germline V and J ends were trimmed by 4 bases and 5 bases, with 15 bases remaining between them. This CDR3 comprises 15 residues. CDR1 SGHAT and CDR2 FQNNGV come from the germline V gene. The CDR3, as DNA: TGTGCCAGCAGCTCGGTTCAGGGTCGGGAAAACATTCAGTACTTC. It yields the protein CASSSVQGRENIQYF. The whole variable domain, filled in from reference TRBV11-2 and TRBJ2-4, reads EAGVAQSPRYKIIEKRQSVAFWCNPISGHATLYWYQQILGQGPKLLIQFQNNGVVDDSQLPKDRFSAERLKGVDSTLKIQPAKLEDSAVYLCASSSVQGRENIQYFGAGTRLSVL.

This clone was observed a single time. The gene calls are TRBV28 and TRBJ1-5; 7 nucleotides align to TRBD1. The CDR3 has 17 amino acids. J lost 2 bases, V lost 3 bases, and 10 bases had no gene match. The germline V gene encodes CDR1 MDHEN and CDR2 SYDVKM. The CDR3 here is CASSFGTAPFGNQPQHF. Written as DNA, the CDR3 is TGTGCCAGCAGTTTCGGGACAGCGCCCTTTGGCAATCAGCCCCAGCATTTT.

V gene TRBV19 combines with J gene TRBJ1-2; TRBD1 matches at 10 bases. The CDR3 sequence is 14 residues long. Germline V gene sequence: CDR1 LNHDA, CDR2 SQIVND (reference sequence). V trimming: 10 bases; J trimming: 2 bases; junction bases outside the gene matches: 7. The CDR3 DNA reads as TGTGCCACTTTTCGACAGGGGGCGAACTATGGCTACACCTTC. Residues: CATFRQGANYGYTF. Looking up the rest from reference TRBV19 and TRBJ1-2 gives the full variable domain: DGGITQSPKYLFRKEGQNVTLSCEQNLNHDAMYWYRQDPGQGLRLIYYSQIVNDFQKGDIAEGYSVSREKKESFPLTVTSAQKNPTAFYLCATFRQGANYGYTFGSGTRLTVV.

J is TRBJ1-4 and V is TRBV10-3; D possibly corresponds to TRBD1 (6 bases). The ends were cut back, 11 bases at V and 7 bases at J, with 17 bases in the middle. The length of the CDR3 is 13 residues. In germline, CDR1 is ENHRY, CDR2 SYGVKD. CDR3 region: CAAAGGEGEKLFF. In nucleotides, the CDR3 is TGTGCCGCGGCGGGGGGCGAGGGTGAAAAACTGTTTTTT.

This chain connects TRBV6-5 to TRBJ1-5; a weak D match, TRBD1 (5 bases). Germline CDR1 is MNHEY and CDR2 is SVGAGI. The V end was cut by 0 bases, the J end by 3 bases, with 6 bases between. The CDR3 spans 14 residues. Here the CDR3 DNA reads TGTGCCAGCAGTTACTCGACAGCCAATCAGCCCCAGCATTTT. It is translated as CASSYSTANQPQHF.

This clone was counted between two and nine times. J is TRBJ2-2 and V is TRBV7-9; tentative D call: TRBD2 (6 bases). Looked up from germline, CDR1 is SEHNR and CDR2 is FQNEAQ (reference sequence). CDR3 length: 15 residues. V gave up 4 bases and J gave up 6 bases, with 15 bases separating them. CDR3 residues: CASSSTSTVAGELFF. The DNA for the CDR3 is TGTGCCAGCAGCTCCACTAGCACGGTTGCCGGGGAGCTGTTTTTT.

The V and J genes are TRBV7-9 and TRBJ2-3; 7 bases match TRBD1. V gave up 2 bases and J gave up 3 bases; unmatched junction bases: 8. The CDR3 is 16 amino acids. CDR1 SEHNR and CDR2 FQNEAQ come from the germline V gene (reference sequence). CDR3 bases: TGTGCCAGCAGCTTAAACCCGGGACAGCGAACAGATACGCAGTATTTT. Amino acid sequence: CASSLNPGQRTDTQYF.